This entry is about one T cell receptor beta chain. As yet, its antigen is unknown. The data derive from a study of cytomegalovirus exposure and HLA in healthy donors. Study conclusions and caveats: Some V segments (TRBV6-2 and TRBV6-3 among them) were excluded as indistinguishable. Reports state that TCR beta sequences accurately predicted most subjects' HLA-A and HLA-B alleles. Immune exposure information comprised only CMV serostatus.

Germline-derived CDR1 and CDR2 are WNHNN and SYGVQD (reference sequence). The CDR3 runs 14 residues. Trimming stripped 7 bases from V and 4 bases from J, with 16 bases between. Primers for the PCR totalled 60 Vbeta and 13 Jbeta. Authors' analysis steps: In a later analysis, 75 million to 95 million unique TCR beta chains included roughly 11 million shared by two or more donors. Clones were read by immunoSEQ multiplex PCR, and TCRdb kept only the in-frame ones, dropping some. D and trimming come from the DNA, and the V and J calls and clone size come from that table. The sample records 97,000 or so clones, 77% being singletons.

The receptor comes from a male donor in good health and CMV-seropositive. Material for sequencing was PBMCs. The chain joins TRBV10-1 to TRBJ1-2; no firm D call. CDR3 in DNA: TGCGCCAGCATCAAAGGAGGCAGTCCCTATGGCTACACCTTC. This encodes CASIKGGSPYGYTF.